What follows are 16 T cell receptor beta chains derived from one specimen sequenced in a study of spatial heterogeneity in lung cancer. TCRdb re-analysed the 5' RACE reads in MiXCR, keeping a single row per CDR3 protein. The data hold around 14,000 distinct CDR3 sequences, with 3.6% observed a single time. Time point given: sample taken at primary tumor resection. This specimen was normal lung tissue next to the tumor, taken at surgery. These receptors all stem from a male donor with early-stage non-small cell lung cancer.

This clonotype was detected ten times or more. Since it is a stray read in a library aimed at alpha chains, this beta chain has a size that is not meaningful. V and J are TRBV30 and TRBJ1-6; the D gene is possibly TRBD1 (5 bases). Germline CDR1 and CDR2: GTSNPN and SVGIG (reference sequence). The V and J ends lost 7 bases and 11 bases respectively, with 18 bases between them. The CDR3 has 13 amino acids. In DNA, the CDR3 is TGTGCCTTTGCCGAGAACAAGGGGACACCCCTCCACTTT. It translates to CAFAENKGTPLHF.

This clonotype was recorded at least ten times. This beta chain turned up in a library designed for alpha chains; as an off-target read, its abundance says little. V gene TRBV14 combines with J gene TRBJ2-1; 9 bases are a match to TRBD1. The V gene's germline CDR1 is SGHDN and CDR2 FVKESK. V shed 5 bases and J 8 bases; nucleotides not matched to a gene: 19. CDR3 length equals 18 residues. The CDR3 DNA reads as TGTGCCAGCAGCAAGGGGGTAGTAGGGACAGGGCTCTTCGATGAGCAGTTCTTC. The encoded protein is CASSKGVVGTGLFDEQFF.

This clonotype was seen many times. This beta chain lies outside the target of a library built for alpha chains; its clone size means little. This sequence joins TRBV7-2 and TRBJ2-2; unclear D gene. Germline loops: CDR1 SGHTA, CDR2 FQGNSA. CDR3 length equals 13 residues. V was cut by 1 base and J by 8 bases, with 8 bases left in between. The CDR3 protein is CASSLVSSGELFF. The CDR3 bases are TGTGCCAGCAGCTTAGTTAGTTCTGGGGAGCTGTTTTTT.

This clonotype has a count of ten or more. The size of this beta chain means little, since it is a stray read in a library made for alpha chains. The gene calls are TRBV7-9 and TRBJ2-1; perhaps TRBD1 as D (7 bases). This CDR3 region has 14 residues. Trimming left V 5 bases short and J 6 bases short, with 14 bases between. In germline, CDR1 is SEHNR, CDR2 FQNEAQ (reference sequence). The CDR3 region is CASSRTGAGNEQFF. The CDR3 DNA reads as TGTGCCAGCAGCCGGACAGGAGCGGGCAATGAGCAGTTCTTC.

This clonotype was seen repeatedly, ten times or more. This beta chain came through as a stray read in a library set up for alpha chains, and its size says little. The genes are TRBV20-1 and TRBJ2-7, with 9 bases matching TRBD2. The CDR3 sequence is 16 residues long. Germline CDR1 DFQATT, CDR2 SNEGSKA (reference sequence). V shed 3 bases, J shed 5 bases, and the junction held 14 bases outside the gene matches. The CDR3 protein is CSASSGTSFIHDEQYF. The CDR3 nucleotides are TGCAGTGCTAGTTCGGGGACTAGCTTCATCCACGACGAGCAGTACTTC.

This clonotype was picked up many times. This beta chain appears as a stray read in a library generated for alpha chains; its size is not informative. V is TRBV13 and J is TRBJ2-7; D perhaps matches TRBD2 (6 bases). The V and J ends lost 4 bases and 5 bases respectively, with 18 bases between them. This CDR3 is built from 15 residues. CDR1 and CDR2 (germline): PRHDT, FYEKMQ (reference sequence). The CDR3 region has the DNA TGTGCCAGCAGCTCCACGCGTGTGGGAGGCGACGAGCAGTACTTC. Its translation: CASSSTRVGGDEQYF.

This clonotype was detected many times. Because this beta chain is a stray read in a library intended to capture alpha chains, its abundance should not be given much weight. This chain joins TRBV27 and TRBJ2-3; D might be TRBD2 (6 bases). The V end lost 2 bases, the J end lost 6 bases, and 9 bases lay between the germline ends. Germline assignment: CDR1 MNHEY and CDR2 SMNVEV (reference sequence). This CDR3 is built from 13 residues. CDR3 residues: CASSLGGLDTQYF. The CDR3 DNA reads TGTGCCAGCAGTTTAGGAGGGTTGGATACGCAGTATTTT.

This clonotype was seen many times. A library made for alpha chains picked up this beta chain off target, so its size means little. V is TRBV7-8 and J is TRBJ2-1, with D maybe TRBD1 (6 bases). The CDR3 has 19 residues. Germline V CDR1 and CDR2: SGHVS, FQNEAQ. Trimming left V 10 bases short and J 1 base short, with 29 bases between. CDR3 protein: CAIHRVPGQYSGSYNEQFF. In DNA, the CDR3 is TGTGCCATCCATCGTGTCCCAGGACAGTACTCGGGATCCTACAATGAGCAGTTCTTC.

This clonotype was counted many times. The library was designed around alpha chains, so this beta chain is a stray read whose abundance carries little weight. The chain has TRBV29-1 and TRBJ1-3, with TRBD1 matching 8 bases. V dropped 4 bases and J dropped 2; count of bases not matched to a gene: 4. This CDR3 has 14 residues. Germline values: CDR1 SQVTM, CDR2 ANQGSEA. The CDR3 sequence: CSVGDRLAGNTIYF. Here the CDR3 DNA reads TGCAGCGTTGGGGACAGGTTGGCTGGAAACACCATATATTTT.

The table lists this clonotype with many counts. A library made for alpha chains picked up this beta chain off target, so its size means little. The gene calls are TRBV6-2 or TRBV6-3 and TRBJ2-5, with D maybe TRBD1 (5 bases). The CDR3 loop spans 13 amino acids. V lost 7 bases, J lost 1 base, and 10 bases lay in between. Germline V gives CDR1 MNHEY, CDR2 SVGEGT. The CDR3 region is CASNGQPQETQYF. The DNA of the CDR3 is TGTGCCAGCAACGGACAACCCCAAGAGACCCAGTACTTC.

This clonotype was picked up many times. This beta chain slipped into a library made for alpha chains as a stray read, so its size is not meaningful. This chain uses TRBV3-1 with TRBJ2-3; 12 bases are a match to TRBD2. From germline, CDR1 is LGHDT and CDR2 YNNKEL (reference sequence). The V gene end was trimmed by 6 bases and the J gene end by 2 bases; junction bases not matched to a gene: 3. CDR3 length: 15 residues. CDR3 amino acids: CASRLAGGITDTQYF. The CDR3 bases are TGTGCCAGCAGGCTAGCGGGAGGGATCACAGATACGCAGTATTTT.

This clonotype was seen many times. As an off-target read in a library built for alpha chains, this beta chain has a frequency of little significance. The chain is built from TRBV18 and TRBJ1-1; D is undetermined. The CDR3 is made up of 13 amino acids. V shed 6 bases and J shed 1 base, with 9 bases lying between them. Germline V CDR1 and CDR2: KGHSH, LQKENI. The CDR3 here is CASSRQENTEAFF. The CDR3 DNA reads TGTGCCAGCTCGCGTCAGGAGAACACTGAAGCTTTCTTT.

In this sample, this clonotype turned up many times. In a library made to pick up alpha chains, this beta chain is a stray read with a size that means little. The CDR3 DNA is TGTGCCAGCAGGCTAGCTGGGGCGGATGGCTACACCTTC. Amino acids: CASRLAGADGYTF. The V and J genes are TRBV27 and TRBJ1-2; D is perhaps TRBD1 (5 bases). The CDR3 loop spans 13 amino acids. Trimming removed 6 bases at V and 6 bases at J, with 14 bases between. Germline V lookup: CDR1 MNHEY, CDR2 SMNVEV (reference sequence).

In this sample, this clonotype turned up many times. The size of this beta chain means little, since it is a stray read in a library made for alpha chains. This chain uses TRBV18 with TRBJ1-1; 9 bases agree with TRBD1. Germline V gives CDR1 KGHSH, CDR2 LQKENI. The CDR3 is made up of 13 amino acids. V lost 6 bases and J lost 6; bases outside the gene matches: 5. In DNA, the CDR3 is TGTGCCAGCTCCCGGGACAGGGACGCTGAAGCTTTCTTT. Its translation is CASSRDRDAEAFF. Combining the CDR3 with reference TRBV18 and TRBJ1-1 gives the whole variable domain NAGVMQNPRHLVRRRGQEARLRCSPMKGHSHVYWYRQLPEEGLKFMVYLQKENIIDESGMPKERFSAEFPKEGPSILRIQQVVRGDSAAYFCASSRDRDAEAFFGQGTRLTVV.

This clonotype rates as medium-sized (0.01 to 0.1%). This beta chain was picked up by a library intended for alpha chains and is off target, so its count carries little meaning. The gene calls are TRBV6-2 or TRBV6-3 and TRBJ2-1; 14 bases map to TRBD2. Germline lookup yields CDR1 MNHEY and CDR2 SVGEGT. The CDR3 runs 16 residues. J lost 5 bases, V lost 10 bases, and 10 bases had no gene match. The CDR3 nucleotides read TGTGCCACAACCGGGACTAGCGGGAGATCCCACAATGAGCAGTTCTTC. It is translated as CATTGTSGRSHNEQFF.

There are many counts of this clonotype. Since it is a stray read in a library aimed at alpha chains, this beta chain has a size that is not meaningful. This chain uses TRBV5-8 with TRBJ2-3, with 9 bases matching TRBD2. Trimming cost V 0 bases and J 0 bases; bases outside gene matches: 5. The CDR3 contains 17 residues. Germline V gene sequence: CDR1 SGHTS, CDR2 YDEGEE. The CDR3 protein is CASSLEGTSSSTDTQYF. CDR3 DNA sequence: TGTGCCAGCAGCTTGGAAGGGACTAGCTCTAGCACAGATACGCAGTATTTT.